One T cell receptor (beta chain) is described in this entry. Antigen: not known. PCR employed 60 Vbeta and 13 Jbeta primers. Data came from immunoSEQ multiplex PCR; TCRdb stores just in-frame clones and leaves some out. The sample data list 150,000 to 200,000 clones. Germline V gene lookup returns CDR1 SGHDT and CDR2 YYEEEE. The CDR3 loop spans 15 amino acids. V dropped 4 bases and J dropped 3; count of bases not matched to a gene: 5. The data derive from a study of cytomegalovirus exposure and HLA in healthy donors. General study points: Accurate prediction of most subjects' HLA-A and HLA-B alleles from TCR beta sequences was reported.

This TCR came from a boy younger than 18 in good health and CMV-seronegative. The specimen was PBMCs. The chain joins TRBV5-6 to TRBJ2-3, with 10 bases identical to TRBD2. CDR3 nucleotide sequence: TGTGCCAGCAGCCAAAGCGGGGGGGCAACAGATACGCAGTATTTT. This translates into CASSQSGGATDTQYF.